This TCR beta chain was documented in a study of graft-versus-host responses after intestinal transplantation (dated by TCRdb to the early 2020s). In terms of the full investigation: The transplants that recipients got were multivisceral, liver-intestinal, or isolated intestinal. Graft-versus-host and host-versus-graft alloreactive T cell clones were tracked in the graft, circulation and bone marrow after intestinal transplantation using bulk TCR-beta CDR3 sequencing. All recipients received anti-thymocyte globulin induction followed by maintenance tacrolimus and steroids for about three years. The cohort enrolled 20 to 25 intestinal transplant recipients, one of whom was a retransplant, and a few patients without pretransplant specimens were excluded. Alloreactive clones were identified by sequencing pre-transplant mixed lymphocyte reaction products and comparing these products with unstimulated pre-transplant donor and recipient T cells. Samples from three later patients were sequenced in-house on an Illumina MiSeq with MiXCR processing rather than by the commercial service. A peak of at least 4% donor T cells among recipient peripheral blood mononuclear cells was the definition used for donor T cell macrochimerism. General findings and caveats noted by the study authors: GvH clones were detected in recipient bone marrow, and some appeared earlier in ileal mucosa or blood, consistent with an intestinal mucosal origin. Conclusions were limited by the relatively low number and heterogeneity of intestinal transplant patients. Early after transplant, declines in HvG clones were associated with peak levels of circulating GvH clones. In the allografts of patients with donor T cell macrochimerism, GvH to HvG T cell clonal ratios were high.

In light of the paper, this sample's time point label describes: cells obtained before transplantation from donor or recipient. In the mixed lymphocyte reactions, roughly 200,000 CFSE-labeled pre-transplant responders were plated with roughly 200,000 irradiated violet-dye-labeled stimulators and cultured for 5 to 6 days. After the mixed lymphocyte reaction, proliferating CD3+CD4+CFSE-low and CD3+CD8+CFSE-low responder cells were FACS-sorted on a BD Influx sorter. The CDR3, cysteine through phenylalanine, is 16 amino acids long. Only the CDR3 portion is preserved as DNA: 48 bases, with reading frame beginning at the first base. Looking up the germline V gene yields CDR1 SGDLS and CDR2 YYNGEE. For this chain, trimming is 0 bases at the V end and 1 base at the J end, and the number of junction bases without a gene match is 3. Regarding this clone: Within one base of it there is no much larger clone, and no base qualities were kept.

The library was prepared using the immunoSEQ multiplex PCR assay. In most patients, genomic DNA was isolated using the Qiagen DNeasy Blood and Tissue Kit and sent frozen to Adaptive Biotechnologies for TCR sequencing. Adaptive Biotechnologies carried out high-throughput TCR-beta CDR3 sequencing of genomic DNA for most patients. Processing in the source paper ran as follows. TCR sequencing data were retrieved from Adaptive's ImmunoSEQ software for roughly 17 patients, whereas three other patients were processed with MiXCR and VDJtools. To correct CD4 versus CD8 sorting errors, any sequence found in both subsets at a frequency ratio below 5:1 was removed. CDR3 nucleotide sequences shared by donor and recipient were removed because the origin of these sequences could not be assigned. To count as alloreactive, a clone needed at least 2-fold expansion over unstimulated cells and a minimum CFSE-low frequency of 0.002% (template counts) or 0.001% (read counts). Clones detected in sequenced pre-transplant spleen, lymph node, or MLR CFSE-low populations of the donor or recipient were defined as mappable. The cumulative frequency of alloreactive clones was calculated as a percentage of all sequences, weighted by copy number. As stored in TCRdb, this immuneACCESS dataset retains in-frame rearrangements with V and J assigned. A fraction of the clones does not appear; measured against another copy, unresolved V genes explain less than half of the discrepancy, and the remainder lacks a known reason. The V and J calls and clone size are taken from that table; D and trimming were inferred from the DNA. The sample yields roughly 13,000 clones; roughly 33% were counted once. Of the sample, around 2.8% falls within the top ten clones.

The TCR originated in a human patient who received an intestinal transplant. Recombination joined TRBV9 with TRBJ2-3; 9 bases in the middle match TRBD2. The sequenced sample was alloreactive CD8+ T cells from a mixed lymphocyte reaction culture, obtained before intestinal transplant. What the cell subset or site label conveys for this sample: CFSE-low proliferating T cells sorted from roughly six-day pre-transplant mixed lymphocyte reaction (GvH or HvG direction). The DNA is as follows: TGTGCCAGCAGCGTAGATCGGACTAGCGGCACAGATACGCAGTATTTT. Its coded protein is CASSVDRTSGTDTQYF.